The clone carrying this T cell receptor (beta chain) was detected a few times. Its matching antigen is unknown. The CDR3 contains 11 residues. V lost 2 bases and J 10 bases, leaving 8 bases between the germline ends. CDR1 is SEHNR and CDR2 is FQNEAQ in the germline V gene (reference sequence). The sample comes from a study of beta chain features in type 1 diabetes. Whole-study results and caveats: There was a moderate but significant shortening of TCRB CDR3s in all four CD4+ subsets of Type 1 diabetes patients.

Expressed TCRB transcripts were sequenced because the isolated RNA had all been reverse transcribed beforehand. Profiling relied on immunoSEQ multiplex PCR, and the TCRdb table lists in-frame clones only, not all of them. The data contain some 360,000 clones, about 10% of them seen just once; the ten biggest clones take up about 0.6%. The chain links TRBV7-9 to TRBJ1-1; D call uncertain. This clonotype was obtained from a man younger than 45 with type 1 diabetes. Sequences were obtained from central memory CD4+ T cells from blood. The CDR3 sequence is CASSLKGTAFF. For the CDR3, the DNA is TGTGCCAGCAGCTTAAAGGGTACAGCTTTCTTT.